This T cell receptor (beta chain) was obtained from a study of CD8 T cells in ankylosing spondylitis. Study-level results: Within ankylosing spondylitis blood, a TCR beta motif made up of eight or nine highly homologous variants appeared to be characteristic.

V lost 0 bases and J 5 bases, leaving 13 bases between the germline ends. The CDR3 length is 14 residues. Germline assignment: CDR1 SQVTM and CDR2 ANQGSEA. A single record per CDR3 protein comes from TCRdb applying MiXCR to the 5' RACE reads. The sample lists about 840,000 distinct CDR3 sequences, about 10% occurring once. Many counts were recorded for this clonotype. Its specificity is not known. The rearrangement uses TRBV29-1 and TRBJ2-5, with unresolved D. This TCR came from a male donor with ankylosing spondylitis. Material for sequencing was blood, either unsorted or a sorted T cell fraction (not recorded which). The CDR3 sequence: CSVEDPLGSETQYF. The CDR3, as DNA: TGCAGCGTTGAAGACCCCTTAGGGTCTGAGACCCAGTACTTC.